One sample yielded the 23 T cell receptor beta chains listed below, sequenced in a study of sequential checkpoint blockade in melanoma. Method: immunoSEQ multiplex PCR; TCRdb's copy keeps in-frame clones and lacks some. The repertoire holds approximately 21,000 clones, with roughly 80% as singletons. Treatment specified: randomized to nivolumab then ipilimumab (arm A) or the reverse (arm B). Sequences were derived from CD8+ T cells sorted from blood (inferred from file names), sampled from a patient given nivolumab and ipilimumab in sequence. These receptors all come from a human donor with melanoma.

The genes are TRBV27 and TRBJ1-5; perhaps TRBD1 as D (5 bases). This CDR3 is built from 14 residues. In germline, CDR1 is MNHEY, CDR2 SMNVEV (reference sequence). V lost 6 bases and J lost 0, with 9 bases in between. CDR3 region: CASRQGYSNQPQHF. CDR3 nucleotides: TGTGCCAGCAGGCAGGGATATAGCAATCAGCCCCAGCATTTT.

This chain joins TRBV30 and TRBJ2-7, with no clear D. CDR1 is GTSNPN and CDR2 is SVGIG in the germline V gene (reference sequence). V lost 0 bases to trimming and J lost 7 bases, with 13 bases between them. The CDR3 extends over 13 amino acids. DNA for the CDR3: TGTGCCTGGAGTGTTGCCTCCTCGGAGGAGCAGTACTTC. Translated, it gives CAWSVASSEEQYF.

This CDR3 reads CASSGQGASEQYF. The DNA for the CDR3 is TGCGCCAGCAGTGGCCAGGGCGCCTCGGAGCAGTACTTC. J is TRBJ2-7 and V is TRBV10-2; TRBD1 might be the D (5 bases). V lost 4 bases, J lost 7 bases, and 14 bases lay in between. The germline V gene has CDR1 WSHSY and CDR2 SAAADI. CDR3 length: 13 amino acids.

The chain employs TRBV19 and TRBJ1-1, with D hard to call. The V and J ends lost 3 bases and 3 bases respectively, with 11 bases between them. CDR1 is LNHDA and CDR2 is SQIVND in the germline V gene (reference sequence). This CDR3 contains 14 residues. Here the CDR3 reads CASSMPPGDTEAFF. DNA of the CDR3: TGTGCCAGTAGTATGCCCCCTGGAGACACTGAAGCTTTCTTT.

This clone occurred once. The rearrangement links TRBV27 to TRBJ2-7; possibly TRBD2 for D (6 bases). This CDR3 has 17 residues. V was cut by 3 bases and J by 0 bases, with 18 bases left in between. Germline CDR1 MNHEY, CDR2 SMNVEV (reference sequence). CDR3 residues: CASSLRGRAVTSYEQYF. The CDR3 bases are TGTGCCAGCAGTTTGCGGGGACGAGCGGTGACCTCCTACGAGCAGTACTTC.

The chain has TRBV5-5 and TRBJ2-7; 7 nucleotides align to TRBD2. This CDR3 comprises 14 residues. The ends lost 4 bases at V and 4 bases at J; junction bases unmatched: 8. Germline CDR1 is SGHKS and CDR2 is YYEKEE (reference sequence). CDR3 residues: CASSAGLVRYEQYF. The CDR3, as DNA: TGTGCCAGCAGCGCCGGACTAGTCAGGTACGAGCAGTACTTC.

The CDR3 here is CASSMGLATSHEQFF. CDR3 in DNA: TGTGCCAGCAGTATGGGACTAGCTACTTCGCATGAGCAGTTCTTC. The chain recombines TRBV6-5 with TRBJ2-1; 9 nucleotides agree with TRBD2. The V gene end was trimmed by 5 bases and the J gene end by 8 bases; junction bases not matched to a gene: 10. Germline loops: CDR1 MNHEY, CDR2 SVGAGI. The CDR3 loop spans 15 amino acids.

The chain joins TRBV15 to TRBJ2-7, with 9 bases that match TRBD2. The CDR3 is made up of 14 amino acids. The V segment lost 4 bases and the J segment 7 bases; nucleotides outside the gene matches: 8. Germline loops: CDR1 LNHNV, CDR2 YYDKDF (reference sequence). CDR3 nucleotides: TGTGCCACCAGCATGGGGGGGACTAGCAGGGAGCAGTACTTC. It encodes CATSMGGTSREQYF.

This clone was recorded only once. The junction departs from germline at one end; a sequencing error may be responsible. The chain carries TRBV11-2 and TRBJ2-7; 7 bases line up with TRBD2. There are 10 residues in the CDR3. The germline V gene has CDR1 SGHAT and CDR2 FQNNGV. CDR3 DNA: TGTGCCAGCAGCTCCGGGACTACATCCTTC. It translates to CASSSGTTSF.

The V call is TRBV6-5, the J call TRBJ2-1; 8 positions agree with TRBD1. Germline V gene sequence: CDR1 MNHEY, CDR2 SVGAGI. The CDR3 runs 15 residues. Trimming at V came to 8 bases and at J to 3 bases, leaving 9 bases not matched to a gene. CDR3 amino acids: CASHGQGRVYNEQFF. The CDR3 bases are TGTGCCAGCCATGGACAGGGTAGAGTCTACAATGAGCAGTTCTTC.

The rearrangement links TRBV19 to TRBJ1-6, with D unclear. This CDR3 contains 14 residues. Germline assignment: CDR1 LNHDA and CDR2 SQIVND (reference sequence). V lost 3 bases, J lost 10 bases, and 13 bases lay in between. The CDR3 DNA is TGTGCCAGTAGTATTATCGGGGTAGTCTCACCCCTCCACTTT. Its protein is CASSIIGVVSPLHF.

CDR3 coding DNA: TGCGCCAGCAGCCAATGGGGGACAGGGAGCACAGATACGCAGTATTTT. It is translated as CASSQWGTGSTDTQYF. The chain links TRBV4-1 to TRBJ2-3; 9 nucleotides agree with TRBD1. Germline lookup yields CDR1 MGHRA and CDR2 YSYEKL. V lost 2 bases and J lost 0; bases outside the gene matches: 3. The CDR3 is 16 residues long.

This chain connects TRBV30 to TRBJ2-7; D not resolved. V was cut by 5 bases and J by 7 bases, with 12 bases left in between. Germline CDR1 is GTSNPN and CDR2 is SVGIG (reference sequence). The CDR3 runs to 11 residues. The CDR3 is CAWGFTREQYF. The CDR3 nucleotides read TGTGCCTGGGGTTTTACAAGAGAGCAGTACTTC.

The chain employs TRBV6-1 and TRBJ1-1; the match to TRBD1 covers 9 bases. CDR1 is MNHNS and CDR2 is SASEGT in the germline V gene. The CDR3 is 14 amino acids. Losses at the gene ends were 6 bases for V and 3 bases for J; bases not matched to a gene: 5. The CDR3 region is CASSPGQGYTEAFF. Written as DNA, the CDR3 is TGTGCCAGCAGCCCTGGACAGGGGTACACTGAAGCTTTCTTT.

Remarks on this clone: In the same sample, other DNA sequences code for this CDR3. This rearrangement joins TRBV6-5 to TRBJ1-4, with TRBD1 identical over 7 bases. Per germline, CDR1 MNHEY and CDR2 SVGAGI. The CDR3 is 13 residues long. Trimming cost V 0 bases and J 10 bases; bases outside gene matches: 2. The CDR3 spells CASSYSSGGKLFF. DNA of the CDR3: TGTGCCAGCAGTTACTCTTCAGGGGGAAAACTGTTTTTT.

This clone turned up a few times. The V call is TRBV7-2, the J call TRBJ1-2; D perhaps matches TRBD1 (6 bases). Looked up from germline, CDR1 is SGHTA and CDR2 is FQGNSA. V shed 3 bases and J shed 4 bases, with 18 bases lying between them. The CDR3 has 16 residues. CDR3 in amino acids: CASSFSQGSSSYGYTF. Written as DNA, the CDR3 is TGTGCCAGCAGCTTCTCTCAGGGGTCTTCCAGCTATGGCTACACCTTC.

The chain recombines TRBV7-9 with TRBJ1-6; weak D call: TRBD1 (6 bases). This CDR3 is built from 16 residues. CDR1 is SEHNR and CDR2 is FQNEAQ in the germline V gene (reference sequence). V gave up 4 bases and J gave up 3 bases, with 13 bases separating them. In DNA, the CDR3 is TGTGCCAGCAGCTCAGTGACAGGCTACTATAATTCACCCCTCCACTTT. Its translation is CASSSVTGYYNSPLHF.

The count of this clone is one. This sequence joins TRBV4-1 and TRBJ1-2, with TRBD1 matching over 10 bases. The CDR3 spans 16 residues. The J segment lost 2 bases and the V segment lost 4 bases, leaving 7 bases of the junction unmatched. Germline V gene data show CDR1 as MGHRA and CDR2 as YSYEKL. In DNA form, the CDR3 reads TGCGCCAGCAGCCCATCCGGGACAGGGGCGAACTATGGCTACACCTTC. It translates to CASSPSGTGANYGYTF.

The chain recombines TRBV9 with TRBJ2-1, with D perhaps matching TRBD2 (5 bases). CDR3 length: 14 amino acids. Trimming left V 1 base short and J 9 bases short, with 14 bases between. The germline gives CDR1 SGDLS, CDR2 YYNGEE. The DNA for the CDR3 is TGTGCCAGCAGCGTAAGTCCCGGAGCGGCTGAGCAGTTCTTC. Encoded protein: CASSVSPGAAEQFF.

This clone was observed a few times. The gene calls are TRBV2 and TRBJ1-5; D might be TRBD1 (5 bases). V was pared by 3 bases and J by 2 bases, with 8 bases between. This CDR3 is built from 14 residues. The germline V gene has CDR1 SNHLY and CDR2 FYNNEI. The CDR3 bases are TGTGCCAGCAGTGACCCGGGGGGCAATCAGCCCCAGCATTTT. Translating it yields CASSDPGGNQPQHF.

V is TRBV29-1 and J is TRBJ2-3, with a possible D match to TRBD2 (5 bases). CDR1 is SQVTM, CDR2 ANQGSEA, per germline. The CDR3 length is 15 residues. Trimming cost V 3 bases and J 4 bases, with 17 bases left between them. CDR3 sequence reads: CSVEGREFQPDTQYF. The CDR3 nucleotides read TGCAGCGTTGAGGGCCGGGAATTTCAGCCAGATACGCAGTATTTT.

The chain is built from TRBV19 and TRBJ1-5; D not certain. CDR3 size: 14 residues. Trimming removed 5 bases at V and 0 bases at J, with 8 bases between. Germline V gene data show CDR1 as LNHDA and CDR2 as SQIVND (reference sequence). The CDR3 region is CASSPRDSNQPQHF. DNA of the CDR3: TGTGCCAGTAGTCCCCGGGATAGCAATCAGCCCCAGCATTTT.

The chain links TRBV5-1 to TRBJ1-4; D may be TRBD1 (5 bases). The CDR3 extends over 15 amino acids. Trimming shortened V by 3 bases and J by 7 bases, and 16 bases separated the two germline ends. Germline values: CDR1 SGHRS, CDR2 YFSETQ. Here the CDR3 DNA reads TGCGCCAGCAGCTACGTTTGGGGGGAGCGTGAAAAACTGTTTTTT. This encodes CASSYVWGEREKLFF.